A selection of T cell receptor beta chains follows, all from one sample in a study of CD8 T cells in ankylosing spondylitis. TCRdb redid the calling of the 5' RACE reads with MiXCR, one entry per CDR3 protein. The data hold 200,000 to 250,000 distinct CDR3 sequences, with around 11% observed a single time. The sequenced sample consisted of blood, either unsorted or a sorted T cell fraction (not recorded which). These receptor sequences come from a male donor with ankylosing spondylitis or in good health (not recorded which). Each CDR3 is given with its conserved first and last residue. A D gene is named only where the DNA matches it firmly. Size values are once, few and many counts, or a class for expanded clones, and some rows have none.

>TRBJ1-1|TRBV5-1|few|TRBD1
CASSSQVRGDTEAFF
TGCGCCAGCAGCTCCCAGGTCAGGGGGGATACTGAAGCTTTCTTT
>TRBJ2-7|TRBV14|.|.
CASSTTDYF
TGTGCCAGCAGCACTACGGACTACTTC
>TRBJ2-3|TRBV12-3/TRBV12-4|many|TRBD2
CASSLSTSGGDTQYF
TGTGCCAGCAGTTTGTCAACTAGCGGTGGAGATACGCAGTATTTT
>TRBJ2-3|TRBV3-1|.|TRBD2
CASSWEGPYTDTQYF
TGTGCCAGCAGTTGGGAGGGCCCCTACACAGATACGCAGTATTTT
>TRBJ2-7|TRBV5-5|many|TRBD1
CASKLFPDETGGKYEQYF
TGTGCCAGCAAACTTTTCCCCGACGAGACAGGGGGCAAGTACGAGCAGTACTTC
>TRBJ2-1|TRBV7-9|many|TRBD2
CASSYRGGYNEQFF
TGTGCCAGCAGCTACCGGGGGGGTTACAATGAGCAGTTCTTC
>TRBJ1-2|TRBV29-1|few|TRBD1
CSAGQGGGYTF
TGCAGCGCAGGACAGGGGGGTGGCTACACCTTC
>TRBJ2-7|TRBV6-5|.|.
CASSYSRRPSSYEQYF
TGTGCCAGCAGTTACTCGAGACGGCCCAGCTCCTACGAGCAGTACTTC
>TRBJ2-1|TRBV5-1|many|.
CASSKDNEQFF
TGCGCCAGCAGCAAGGACAATGAGCAGTTCTTC
>TRBJ2-1|TRBV24-1|.|TRBD2
CATSDLGRDDEQFF
TGTGCCACCAGTGATTTGGGGAGGGATGATGAGCAGTTCTTC
>TRBJ1-5|TRBV9|.|.
CASSPRQNNQPQHF
TGTGCCAGCAGCCCCCGACAGAACAATCAGCCCCAGCATTTT
>TRBJ2-3|TRBV20-1|many|TRBD2
CSPGLAGGHSTDTQYF
TGCAGCCCGGGACTAGCGGGGGGGCACAGCACAGATACGCAGTATTTT
>TRBJ1-2|TRBV3-1|.|TRBD1
CASSHPSPQGARPVNYGYTF
TGTGCCAGCAGCCACCCCTCCCCACAGGGGGCGCGTCCGGTTAACTATGGCTACACCTTC
>TRBJ2-2|TRBV5-1|many|.
CASSLAGRSTGELFF
TGCGCCAGCAGCTTGGCTGGGAGAAGTACCGGGGAGCTGTTTTTT
>TRBJ2-2|TRBV5-1|.|.
CASSLQQGGELFF
TGCGCCAGCAGCCTCCAACAGGGCGGGGAGCTGTTTTTT
>TRBJ2-2|TRBV12-3/TRBV12-4|many|TRBD2
CATRTSGNTGELFF
TGTGCCACCAGGACTAGCGGGAACACCGGGGAGCTGTTTTTT
>TRBJ1-3|TRBV11-2|.|.
CASSLAGATIYF
TGTGCCAGCAGCTTAGCAGGGGCCACCATATATTTT
>TRBJ1-2|TRBV6-1|.|.
CASSLQRFGGYTF
TGTGCCAGCAGTCTTCAGAGGTTCGGCGGCTACACCTTC
>TRBJ2-1|TRBV7-9|many|TRBD1
CASSYRGQTYNEQFF
TGTGCCAGCAGCTATAGGGGACAGACCTACAATGAGCAGTTCTTC
>TRBJ2-2|TRBV6-2/TRBV6-3|few|.
CASSSGEQNTGELFF
TGTGCCAGCAGTTCCGGGGAACAGAACACCGGGGAGCTGTTTTTT
>TRBJ1-3|TRBV5-5|many|.
CASSSGLYSGNTIYF
TGTGCCAGCAGCTCCGGACTATATTCTGGAAACACCATATATTTT
>TRBJ1-2|TRBV20-1|many|.
CSATPGLTNYGYTF
TGCAGTGCAACCCCCGGACTCACTAACTATGGCTACACCTTC
>TRBJ2-7|TRBV29-1|many|TRBD1
CSVRGRDEQYF
TGCAGCGTTAGGGGGCGTGACGAGCAGTACTTC
>TRBJ1-1|TRBV11-2|.|.
CASSFTYGAFF
TGTGCCAGCAGCTTCACGTATGGAGCTTTCTTT
>TRBJ2-1|TRBV7-2|.|.
CASTETYGGPLFF
TGTGCCAGCACCGAGACGTACGGGGGTCCTCTGTTCTTC
>TRBJ2-3|TRBV5-1|.|.
CASSLSSPHLTDTQYF
TGCGCCAGCAGCTTGTCCAGTCCCCACCTCACAGATACGCAGTATTTT
>TRBJ2-5|TRBV7-9|.|.
CASSSVSSYRETQYF
TGTGCCAGCAGCTCAGTTTCTTCGTATCGAGAGACCCAGTACTTC
>TRBJ2-7|TRBV20-1|many|.
CSARDGSSYEQYF
TGCAGTGCTCGGGACGGTAGCTCCTACGAGCAGTACTTC
>TRBJ2-7|TRBV29-1|.|TRBD2
CSVREGLGSYEQYF
TGCAGCGTAAGGGAGGGTCTGGGGTCCTACGAGCAGTACTTC
>TRBJ2-1|TRBV3-1|few|.
CASSPYLSDPFF
TGTGCCAGCAGCCCCTATCTCAGTGACCCGTTCTTC
>TRBJ1-5|TRBV5-5|many|.
CASSRTLGGQPQHF
TGTGCCAGCAGCCGGACGCTAGGGGGTCAGCCCCAGCATTTT
>TRBJ1-4|TRBV20-1|many|TRBD1
CSARVPRTGDEKLFF
TGCAGTGCTAGAGTTCCCAGGACAGGGGACGAAAAACTGTTTTTT
>TRBJ2-7|TRBV7-8|many|TRBD2
CASSLDAGGLNEQYF
TGTGCCAGCAGCTTAGACGCGGGGGGGCTCAACGAGCAGTACTTC
>TRBJ2-7|TRBV20-1|many|.
CSARWLNPYEQYF
TGCAGTGCTAGATGGCTAAATCCCTACGAGCAGTACTTC
>TRBJ2-1|TRBV20-1|.|TRBD2
CSARDRPSGYSSYNEQFF
TGCAGTGCTAGAGATCGCCCTAGCGGTTATAGCTCCTACAATGAGCAGTTCTTC
>TRBJ2-7|TRBV21-1|.|.
CASTSQGKGASPFHEQYF
TGTGCCAGCACCTCTCAAGGGAAAGGGGCCTCGCCCTTTCACGAGCAGTACTTC
>TRBJ1-5|TRBV20-1|many|.
CSARATNQPQHF
TGCAGTGCTAGGGCAACCAATCAGCCCCAGCATTTT
>TRBJ2-1|TRBV11-2|.|TRBD2
CASSLTTSGPNNEQFF
TGTGCCAGCAGTCTTACGACTAGCGGGCCAAACAATGAGCAGTTCTTC
>TRBJ2-7|TRBV5-1|many|TRBD2
CASSMKFVAGIYEQYF
TGCGCCAGCAGCATGAAATTTGTAGCGGGAATTTACGAGCAGTACTTC
>TRBJ1-1|TRBV25-1|many|.
CASSVSNVMNTEAFF
TGTGCCAGCAGTGTGAGCAACGTTATGAACACTGAAGCTTTCTTT
>TRBJ1-1|TRBV27|.|.
CATLDRSYTEAFF
TGTGCCACGCTCGACAGGTCTTACACTGAAGCTTTCTTT
>TRBJ2-4|TRBV12-3/TRBV12-4|many|TRBD1
CASRTTGVKNIQYF
TGTGCCAGCCGAACGACAGGGGTCAAAAACATTCAGTACTTC
>TRBJ2-1|TRBV5-1|many|TRBD1
CASSYRGYNEQFF
TGCGCCAGCAGCTACAGGGGTTACAATGAGCAGTTCTTC
>TRBJ2-5|TRBV5-1|many|.
CASRTEQETQYF
TGCGCCAGCCGGACGGAACAAGAGACCCAGTACTTC
>TRBJ1-4|TRBV20-1|many|.
CSGVAGATNEKLFF
TGCAGCGGAGTCGCAGGAGCAACTAATGAAAAACTGTTTTTT
>TRBJ2-3|TRBV3-1|many|TRBD2
CASSPRLAGGGTDTQYF
TGTGCCAGCAGCCCGAGACTAGCGGGGGGCGGAACAGATACGCAGTATTTT
>TRBJ1-2|TRBV27|many|TRBD1
CASRQGIWYGYTF
TGTGCCAGTAGACAGGGAATTTGGTATGGCTACACCTTC
>TRBJ1-5|TRBV21-1|many|.
CASSKAGRIISNQPQHF
TGTGCCAGCAGCAAAGCGGGGAGAATTATTAGCAATCAGCCCCAGCATTTT